This T cell receptor beta chain comes out of a study of CD8+ T cells in alopecia areata. The CDR3 has 13 amino acids. The ends lost 3 bases at V and 8 bases at J; junction bases unmatched: 6. Germline CDR1 reads GTSNPN; CDR2 reads SVGIG (reference sequence). Points from the study as a whole: Having just one nonresponder leaves the connection between baseline CD8+ expansion and response unresolved.

Extraction and reverse transcription of RNA yielded cDNA as the sequencing template. The table came from immunoSEQ multiplex PCR; TCRdb's copy has only in-frame clones and leaves some out. The profile shows 110,000 or so clones, roughly three fifths of them singletons. A word on this clone: The antigen is undetermined.

The treatment denotes: oral pan-JAK inhibitor, 5-10 mg twice daily. The chain combines TRBV30 with TRBJ1-2; 10 positions agree with TRBD1. The clonotype originates from a human donor with alopecia areata. The sample here was CD4+ T cells sorted from blood, taken at week 24, from a patient treated with tofacitinib. CDR3 sequence (DNA): TGTGCCTGGAGCGTAGGGACAGGGGTCGGCTACACCTTC. Translation gives CAWSVGTGVGYTF.